The 9 T cell receptor beta chains listed next were all sequenced from one sample in a study of beta chain features in type 1 diabetes. Overall study findings and caveats: TCRB CDR3s from Type 1 diabetes patients were moderately but significantly shorter in all four CD4+ subsets.

Since all of the isolated RNA was reverse transcribed, expressed TCRB transcripts were what got sequenced. TCRdb keeps only in-frame clones here, not all; method: immunoSEQ multiplex PCR. The table has 240,000 or so clones, roughly 22% seen once; the top ten hold more than 0.025%. For these TCRs, the target antigens are not known. Material for sequencing was naive CD4+ T cells from blood. The receptors originated from a woman in her thirties or forties with type 1 diabetes.

V and J are TRBV5-1 and TRBJ2-5, with TRBD2 matching over 12 bases. The V gene end was trimmed by 0 bases and the J gene end by 3 bases; junction bases not matched to a gene: 6. The CDR3 spans 17 residues. Germline CDR1 SGHRS, CDR2 YFSETQ. In DNA form, the CDR3 reads TGCGCCAGCAGCTTGGGACTAGCGGGAGTATGGGAAGAGACCCAGTACTTC. Translating gives CASSLGLAGVWEETQYF. Based on the CDR3 plus reference TRBV5-1 and TRBJ2-5, the full variable domain is KAGVTQTPRYLIKTRGQQVTLSCSPISGHRSVSWYQQTPGQGLQFLFEYFSETQRNKGNFPGRFSGRQFSNSRSEMNVSTLELGDSALYLCASSLGLAGVWEETQYFGPGTRLLVL.

The chain uses TRBV25-1 and TRBJ1-5, with no clear D. Per germline, CDR1 MGHDK and CDR2 SYGVNS. The CDR3 covers 15 residues. V lost 3 bases and J 5 bases, leaving 14 bases between the germline ends. As DNA, the CDR3 is TGTGCCAGCAGTGAGGGAGGCAGGATCGATCAGCCCCAGCATTTT. Protein sequence: CASSEGGRIDQPQHF.

The chain joins TRBV9 to TRBJ2-7; TRBD1 might be the D (6 bases). The CDR3 contains 15 residues. Germline lookup yields CDR1 SGDLS and CDR2 YYNGEE. V was cut by 0 bases and J by 2 bases, with 12 bases left in between. The CDR3 DNA reads TGTGCCAGCAGCGTAGCTTGGGGGCTCACCTACGAGCAGTACTTC. It codes for CASSVAWGLTYEQYF.

This clone was observed a few times. This sample includes further DNA sequences coding for the same CDR3. The V gene is TRBV28, the J gene TRBJ2-7, with TRBD1 matching 10 bases. CDR3 size: 14 residues. CDR1 and CDR2 (germline): MDHEN, SYDVKM. With V trimmed by 4 bases and J by 4 bases, 4 bases remained unmatched. The CDR3 DNA follows: TGTGCCAGCAGTTGGACAGGGGGTTCTTACGAGCAGTACTTC. This sequence encodes CASSWTGGSYEQYF.

This clone turned up a few times. The chain combines TRBV29-1 with TRBJ1-1; unclear D gene. Trimming removed 5 bases at V and 3 bases at J, with 10 bases between. Germline V gives CDR1 SQVTM, CDR2 ANQGSEA. The CDR3 runs to 12 residues. The CDR3: CSVQRGYTEAFF. The CDR3 coding sequence is TGCAGCGTTCAGAGAGGGTACACTGAAGCTTTCTTT. Filled out from reference TRBV29-1 and TRBJ1-1, the complete variable domain reads SAVISQKPSRDICQRGTSLTIQCQVDSQVTMMFWYRQQPGQSLTLIATANQGSEATYESGFVIDKFPISRPNLTFSTLTVSNMSPEDSSIYLCSVQRGYTEAFFGQGTRLTVV.

The chain links TRBV7-2 to TRBJ2-5, with 12 bases fitting TRBD1. There are 15 residues in the CDR3. V shed 2 bases and J 4 bases; nucleotides not matched to a gene: 2. Germline lookup yields CDR1 SGHTA and CDR2 FQGNSA. CDR3 in amino acids: CASSLPGQGAETQYF. CDR3 sequence (DNA): TGTGCCAGCAGCTTACCGGGACAGGGGGCAGAGACCCAGTACTTC. The complete variable domain, with remaining parts taken from reference TRBV7-2 and TRBJ2-5, reads GAGVSQSPSNKVTEKGKDVELRCDPISGHTALYWYRQSLGQGLEFLIYFQGNSAPDKSGLPSDRFSAERTGGSVSTLTIQRTQQEDSAVYLCASSLPGQGAETQYFGPGTRLLVL.

Only a few counts were recorded for this clone. The V and J genes are TRBV4-3 and TRBJ1-1, with D maybe TRBD1 (5 bases). The V end was cut by 1 base, the J end by 5 bases, with 11 bases between. The length of the CDR3 is 14 residues. Germline loops: CDR1 LGHNA, CDR2 YSLEER. The CDR3 is CASSQGSGQTEAFF. In DNA, the CDR3 is TGCGCCAGCAGCCAAGGATCAGGGCAAACTGAAGCTTTCTTT.

There are a few counts of this clone. One end of the junction does not line up with germline, which may come from a read error. This sequence joins TRBV30 and TRBJ2-1; no clear D gene. Looked up from germline, CDR1 is GTSNPN and CDR2 is SVGIG (reference sequence). This CDR3 comprises 11 residues. In DNA, the CDR3 is TGCTTGGCCTCCTCTTACAATGAGCAGTTCTTC. Translation gives CLASSYNEQFF.

Only a few counts were recorded for this clone. The chain combines TRBV30 with TRBJ2-2; 7 bases are shared with TRBD1. CDR1 and CDR2 from the germline V gene are GTSNPN and SVGIG (reference sequence). CDR3 length: 15 amino acids. The V segment lost 4 bases and the J segment 4 bases; nucleotides outside the gene matches: 9. CDR3 nucleotides: TGTGCCTGGATACAGGGGACACGACCCACCGGGGAGCTGTTTTTT. It is translated as CAWIQGTRPTGELFF.